A single sample is the source of the 27 T cell receptor beta chains below, sequenced in a study of neurological immune-mediated disorders. One entry per CDR3 protein, called by TCRdb with MiXCR from the 5' RACE reads. Among 100,000 to 150,000 distinct CDR3 sequences listed, more than 2.5% were seen once. The sample consisted of PBMCs. These receptors all stem from a woman aged 30 to 39 with multiple sclerosis.

This clonotype was observed a few times. The J gene is TRBJ2-5, the V gene TRBV2; possibly TRBD2 for D (6 bases). The CDR3 has 15 amino acids. Trimming removed 1 base from V and 9 bases from J, with 18 bases in between. Per germline, CDR1 SNHLY and CDR2 FYNNEI. The CDR3 DNA sequence: TGTGCCAGCAGTGAAGAGGGACTGACGGGTGGATCCCAGTACTTC. Protein product: CASSEEGLTGGSQYF.

This clonotype showed up just a few times. The gene calls are TRBV20-1 and TRBJ2-1; D call uncertain. The V end lost 4 bases, the J end lost 2 bases, and 12 bases lay between the germline ends. There are 14 residues in the CDR3. The germline V gene has CDR1 DFQATT and CDR2 SNEGSKA (reference sequence). The CDR3 is CSATEESPYNEQFF. As DNA, the CDR3 is TGCAGTGCTACAGAGGAATCGCCCTACAATGAGCAGTTCTTC.

This clonotype was seen repeatedly, ten times or more. The chain is built from TRBV20-1 and TRBJ2-3; 7 positions agree with TRBD1. V gave up 6 bases and J gave up 2 bases; unmatched junction bases: 11. The germline gives CDR1 DFQATT, CDR2 SNEGSKA (reference sequence). The CDR3 loop spans 15 amino acids. The CDR3 sequence is CSATRDSIVTDTQYF. The DNA for the CDR3 is TGCAGTGCGACACGGGACAGCATAGTCACAGATACGCAGTATTTT.

At least ten counts were recorded for this clonotype. The J gene is TRBJ1-6, the V gene TRBV7-2; a possible D gene is TRBD1 (6 bases). This CDR3 contains 16 residues. The V gene lost 1 base and the J gene lost 10 bases, with 17 bases spanning the gap. Germline V CDR1 and CDR2: SGHTA, FQGNSA. As DNA, the CDR3 is TGTGCCAGCAGCTTAGGCCCAGGGGCGTTTGGGTCACCCCTCCACTTT. It is translated as CASSLGPGAFGSPLHF.

This clonotype was observed many times. The genes are TRBV19 and TRBJ2-2; unclear D gene. Per germline, CDR1 LNHDA and CDR2 SQIVND (reference sequence). The ends were cut back, 3 bases at V and 1 base at J, with 6 bases in the middle. The CDR3 sequence is 14 residues long. CDR3 sequence (DNA): TGTGCCAGTAGTATCAAGGTGAACACCGGGGAGCTGTTTTTT. Encoded protein: CASSIKVNTGELFF.

In its sample, this clonotype was seen many times. For the CDR3, the DNA is TGCAGTGCTAGAGACGAGCGGGGGGGCTATGAGCAGTTCTTC. Translating it yields CSARDERGGYEQFF. The V call is TRBV20-1, the J call TRBJ2-1; 10 bases match TRBD2. The CDR3 totals 14 residues. The germline V gene has CDR1 DFQATT and CDR2 SNEGSKA (reference sequence). Germline trimming cut 0 bases from V and 8 bases from J; bases unmatched to any gene: 4.

This chain connects TRBV10-3 to TRBJ2-3; 10 positions agree with TRBD2. V lost 3 bases to trimming and J lost 5 bases; unmatched junction nucleotides: 5. The germline gives CDR1 ENHRY, CDR2 SYGVKD. CDR3 length equals 15 residues. The CDR3: CAISERAGGRDTQYF. The CDR3 DNA reads as TGTGCCATCAGTGAAAGAGCGGGGGGGAGAGATACGCAGTATTTT.

This clonotype showed up many times. The chain couples TRBV15 to TRBJ2-7; 9 bases are shared with TRBD2. CDR1 and CDR2 (germline): LNHNV, YYDKDF (reference sequence). V gave up 0 bases and J gave up 5 bases; unmatched junction bases: 8. The CDR3 is 16 residues long. This chain's CDR3 is CATSRDKGLAVHEQYF. The CDR3 DNA follows: TGTGCCACCAGCAGAGATAAGGGACTAGCTGTTCACGAGCAGTACTTC. The full variable domain, with the rest looked up from reference TRBV15 and TRBJ2-7, is DAMVIQNPRYQVTQFGKPVTLSCSQTLNHNVMYWYQQKSSQAPKLLFHYYDKDFNNEADTPDNFQSRRPNTSFCFLDIRSPGLGDTAMYLCATSRDKGLAVHEQYFGPGTRLTVT.

This clonotype showed up many times. J is TRBJ2-2 and V is TRBV5-1; D call uncertain. The CDR3 loop spans 13 amino acids. With 4 bases removed from V and 5 bases from J, the gap between germline ends came to 9 bases. Germline V gene lookup returns CDR1 SGHRS and CDR2 YFSETQ. CDR3 loop: CASSRPRTGELFF. CDR3 nucleotides: TGCGCCAGCAGCCGACCGAGGACCGGGGAGCTGTTTTTT.

This clonotype has at least ten counts. The chain uses TRBV10-3 and TRBJ2-1; 7 positions agree with TRBD2. The junction had 2 bases not matched to a gene; V was cut back by 9 bases and J by 3 bases. CDR3 length: 12 amino acids. CDR1 is ENHRY and CDR2 is SYGVKD in the germline V gene. Here the CDR3 DNA reads TGTGCCATGGGAGGGGACTACAATGAGCAGTTCTTC. Translating it yields CAMGGDYNEQFF.

This clonotype was seen ten or more times. The rearrangement links TRBV10-3 to TRBJ2-7; 9 bases are shared with TRBD1. This CDR3 is built from 14 residues. Germline V CDR1 and CDR2: ENHRY, SYGVKD. Losses at the gene ends were 7 bases for V and 7 bases for J; bases not matched to a gene: 11. The CDR3 nucleotides are TGTGCCATCACCCCTGGACAGGGGATTAGTGAGCAGTACTTC. Translated: CAITPGQGISEQYF.

Ten or more counts support this clonotype. The chain combines TRBV12-3 or TRBV12-4 with TRBJ2-2; the match to TRBD1 covers 7 bases. Trimming took 3 bases from V and 5 from J; bases not matched to a gene: 9. The CDR3 loop spans 16 amino acids. This chain's CDR3 is CASSLVTGMRTGELFF. CDR3 DNA sequence: TGTGCCAGCAGTTTGGTGACAGGGATGCGAACCGGGGAGCTGTTTTTT.

This clonotype was found many times. The V call is TRBV20-1, the J call TRBJ2-5; TRBD1 matches at 10 bases. There are 13 residues in the CDR3. Per germline, CDR1 DFQATT and CDR2 SNEGSKA (reference sequence). V gave up 6 bases and J gave up 4 bases; unmatched junction bases: 5. CDR3: CSAGDRGGETQYF. The CDR3, as DNA: TGCAGTGCGGGGGACAGGGGAGGAGAGACCCAGTACTTC.

This clonotype occurred a few times. This chain uses TRBV20-1 with TRBJ1-1, with no clear D. With 8 bases removed from V and 1 base from J, the gap between germline ends came to 11 bases. Germline values: CDR1 DFQATT, CDR2 SNEGSKA (reference sequence). This CDR3 is built from 12 residues. The CDR3 DNA sequence: TGCAGTTCACAAACGGGGAACACTGAAGCTTTCTTT. This gives the protein CSSQTGNTEAFF.

Many counts were recorded for this clonotype. V is TRBV11-2 and J is TRBJ1-5; TRBD1 is a possible D gene (6 bases). The V and J ends lost 5 bases and 4 bases respectively, with 24 bases between them. The CDR3 runs 18 residues. Germline assignment: CDR1 SGHAT and CDR2 FQNNGV. The CDR3: CASSGGDGTSLGNQPQHF. The CDR3, as DNA: TGTGCCAGCAGCGGGGGCGATGGGACATCATTAGGGAATCAGCCCCAGCATTTT.

This clonotype has ten or more counts. V is TRBV12-3 or TRBV12-4 and J is TRBJ1-5; D possibly corresponds to TRBD1 (6 bases). Trimming pared 6 bases from V and 7 bases from J, leaving 16 bases between. The CDR3 extends over 14 amino acids. The CDR3 nucleotides read TGTGCCAGCAGCATACAGGGAGTCGGCCAGCCCCAGCATTTT. This sequence encodes CASSIQGVGQPQHF.

This clonotype came up many times. The genes are TRBV20-1 and TRBJ2-6; D gene unclear. The CDR3 loop spans 16 amino acids. Germline CDR1 reads DFQATT; CDR2 reads SNEGSKA (reference sequence). The ends were cut back, 0 bases at V and 2 bases at J, with 11 bases in the middle. CDR3 sequence: CSARDQLNAGANVLTF. The CDR3 DNA sequence: TGCAGTGCTAGAGATCAATTAAATGCTGGGGCCAACGTCCTGACTTTC.

This clonotype was seen at least ten times. The chain recombines TRBV20-1 with TRBJ2-3; 12 bases line up with TRBD2. Germline V CDR1 and CDR2: DFQATT, SNEGSKA (reference sequence). The CDR3 has 17 amino acids. Losses at the gene ends were 0 bases for V and 3 bases for J; bases not matched to a gene: 7. CDR3 coding DNA: TGCAGTGCTAGAGATCTGGCTAGCGGGGGGGTAACAGATACGCAGTATTTT. Residues: CSARDLASGGVTDTQYF.

This clonotype was seen ten or more times. The J gene is TRBJ2-7, the V gene TRBV12-3 or TRBV12-4; D gene uncertain. The CDR3 totals 14 residues. Trimming pared 1 base from V and 12 bases from J, leaving 19 bases between. CDR3 in DNA: TGTGCCAGCAGTTTAGGGCACGCTCAAGCGAGGCGGTACTTC. Translating it yields CASSLGHAQARRYF.

This clonotype was counted ten times or more. CDR3 amino acids: CASSLAQRIGELFF. As DNA, the CDR3 is TGTGCCAGCAGCTTAGCGCAGCGGATCGGGGAGCTGTTTTTT. The chain uses TRBV7-8 and TRBJ2-2; tentative D call: TRBD2 (5 bases). The V gene's germline CDR1 is SGHVS and CDR2 FQNEAQ. This CDR3 comprises 14 residues. The germline V and J ends were trimmed by 0 bases and 7 bases, with 9 bases remaining between them.

This clonotype was recorded at least ten times. The V gene is TRBV20-1, the J gene TRBJ2-7; D gene unclear. The CDR3 totals 14 residues. Germline V lookup: CDR1 DFQATT, CDR2 SNEGSKA (reference sequence). Trimming took off 0 bases at V and 4 bases at J, with 13 bases between the two ends. This chain's CDR3 is CSARDIRASYEQYF. The DNA of the CDR3 is TGCAGTGCTAGAGATATACGGGCCTCGTACGAGCAGTACTTC.

This clonotype was counted many times. The V gene is TRBV27, the J gene TRBJ2-5; 7 nucleotides match TRBD1. Germline V gene data show CDR1 as MNHEY and CDR2 as SMNVEV (reference sequence). This CDR3 region has 17 residues. Trimming cost V 8 bases and J 5 bases; bases outside gene matches: 20. CDR3 amino acids: CASAVTPGQSSWETQYF. For the CDR3, the DNA is TGTGCCAGCGCCGTCACCCCGGGACAGAGCTCGTGGGAGACCCAGTACTTC.

This clonotype was seen at least ten times. The rearrangement links TRBV15 to TRBJ2-7; D remains unclear. The CDR3 is 15 residues long. V gave up 1 base and J gave up 0 bases, with 10 bases separating them. The germline gives CDR1 LNHNV, CDR2 YYDKDF (reference sequence). The CDR3 sequence is CATSRVGKSSYEQYF. The DNA for the CDR3 is TGTGCCACCAGCAGAGTAGGTAAAAGCTCCTACGAGCAGTACTTC.

This clonotype was counted between two and nine times. The rearrangement links TRBV29-1 to TRBJ2-7, with D hard to call. The CDR3 is made up of 13 amino acids. Trimming removed 4 bases from V and 7 bases from J, with 17 bases in between. CDR1 SQVTM and CDR2 ANQGSEA come from the germline V gene. The CDR3 region is CSVGVTVAGEQYF. In DNA form, the CDR3 reads TGCAGCGTTGGAGTGACGGTAGCTGGGGAGCAGTACTTC.

This clonotype has at least ten counts. This sequence joins TRBV19 and TRBJ1-1; D is uncertain. Germline V gene lookup returns CDR1 LNHDA and CDR2 SQIVND (reference sequence). V gave up 5 bases and J gave up 5 bases, with 12 bases separating them. The CDR3 is 13 residues long. This CDR3 is CASSLQADTEAFF. In DNA form, the CDR3 reads TGTGCCAGTAGTCTCCAGGCAGATACTGAAGCTTTCTTT.

In its sample, this clonotype was seen many times. Sequence at one end of the junction differs from germline and may be a read error. V and J are TRBV20-1 and TRBJ2-1, with 7 bases identical to TRBD2. This CDR3 is 15 amino acids long. Germline V gene sequence: CDR1 DFQATT, CDR2 SNEGSKA (reference sequence). This CDR3 is CSARALRGGYNEQFF. The CDR3 DNA sequence: TGCAGTGCGAGAGCTCTACGGGGAGGGTATAATGAGCAGTTCTTC.

This clonotype was detected many times. V is TRBV28 and J is TRBJ2-1; D perhaps matches TRBD2 (5 bases). From germline, CDR1 is MDHEN and CDR2 SYDVKM. Trimming left V 10 bases short and J 7 bases short, with 14 bases between. The CDR3 totals 12 residues. CDR3 nucleotide sequence: TGTGCCACCCTCGGCGGGCGGAATGAGCAGTTCTTC. This sequence encodes CATLGGRNEQFF.